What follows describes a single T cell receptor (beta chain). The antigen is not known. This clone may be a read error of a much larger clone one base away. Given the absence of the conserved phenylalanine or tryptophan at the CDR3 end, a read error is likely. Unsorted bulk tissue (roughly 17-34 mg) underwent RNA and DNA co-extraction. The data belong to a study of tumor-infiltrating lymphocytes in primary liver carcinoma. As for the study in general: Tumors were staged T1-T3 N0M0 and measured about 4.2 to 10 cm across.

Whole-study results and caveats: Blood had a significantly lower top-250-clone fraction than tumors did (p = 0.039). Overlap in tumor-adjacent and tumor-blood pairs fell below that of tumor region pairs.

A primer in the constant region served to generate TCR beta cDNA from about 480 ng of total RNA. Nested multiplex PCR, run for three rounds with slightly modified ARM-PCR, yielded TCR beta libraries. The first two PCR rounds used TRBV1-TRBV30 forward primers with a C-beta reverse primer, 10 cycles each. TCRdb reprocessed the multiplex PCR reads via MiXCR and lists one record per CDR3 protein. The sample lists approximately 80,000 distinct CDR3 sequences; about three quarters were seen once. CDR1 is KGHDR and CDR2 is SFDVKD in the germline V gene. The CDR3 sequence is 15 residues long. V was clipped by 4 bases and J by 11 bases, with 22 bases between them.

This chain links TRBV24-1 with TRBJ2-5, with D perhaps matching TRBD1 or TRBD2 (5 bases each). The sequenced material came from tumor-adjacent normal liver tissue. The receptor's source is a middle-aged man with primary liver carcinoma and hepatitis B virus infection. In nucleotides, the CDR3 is TGTGCCACCAGTGACTCCCGGGGCGGTCTCAAGGGTCAGTACTCC. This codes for CATSDSRGGLKGQYS.